One sample yielded the 22 T cell receptor beta chains listed below, sequenced in a study of OX40 agonist ivuxolimab in advanced cancers. Libraries were built with the immunoSEQ multiplex PCR assay. This is the immuneACCESS table as TCRdb keeps it, with only in-frame sequences that have V and J called. A part of the clones is gone; compared with another copy, unresolved V genes explain less than half, and the rest is unexplained. The sample yields 45,000 to 50,000 clones; approximately 86% were counted once. The top ten clonotypes cover about 1.9% of the sample. Material: CD4+ or CD8+ T cells sorted from blood, obtained in a trial of the OX40 agonist ivuxolimab. Every receptor here comes from an adult with an advanced solid tumor such as melanoma, head and neck, liver or kidney cancer.

J is TRBJ2-3 and V is TRBV10-3; 8 bases match TRBD2. Germline assignment: CDR1 ENHRY and CDR2 SYGVKD. With 8 bases clipped from V and 6 bases from J, the junction kept 10 bases outside the gene matches. The CDR3 consists of 14 residues. This chain's CDR3 is CAIATSGSGDTQYF. The CDR3 coding sequence is TGTGCCATCGCGACGAGCGGGAGTGGCGATACGCAGTATTTT.

The chain joins TRBV4-3 to TRBJ2-3; TRBD2 is a possible D gene (6 bases). Trimming left V 0 bases short and J 7 bases short, with 14 bases between. Germline CDR1 and CDR2: LGHNA and YSLEER. The CDR3 spans 15 residues. This chain's CDR3 is CASSQDRGRRNTQYF. CDR3 coding DNA: TGCGCCAGCAGCCAAGATCGAGGGAGGAGGAATACGCAGTATTTT.

In this sample, this clone turned up a few times. V gene TRBV9 combines with J gene TRBJ2-5; D remains ambiguous. The V and J ends lost 3 bases and 0 bases respectively, with 15 bases between them. CDR1 and CDR2 from the germline V gene are SGDLS and YYNGEE. The CDR3 runs 16 residues. Here the CDR3 DNA reads TGTGCCAGCAGCGAGGGAAACAGCCGAGACCAAGAGACCCAGTACTTC. It is translated as CASSEGNSRDQETQYF.

The rearrangement uses TRBV10-3 and TRBJ2-1, with D unresolved. This CDR3 contains 11 residues. Germline CDR1 ENHRY, CDR2 SYGVKD. Deletions cut 5 bases from V and 7 bases from J, with 6 bases between. In DNA form, the CDR3 reads TGTGCCATCAGTCAAAATAATGAGCAGTTCTTC. Its protein is CAISQNNEQFF.

This chain links TRBV6-5 with TRBJ1-1; the D gene is possibly TRBD1 (5 bases). V was pared by 0 bases and J by 3 bases, with 11 bases between. The germline V gene encodes CDR1 MNHEY and CDR2 SVGAGI. This CDR3 has 15 residues. CDR3 loop: CASSYSGGGYTEAFF. CDR3 coding DNA: TGTGCCAGCAGTTACTCGGGGGGTGGATACACTGAAGCTTTCTTT.

This clone was counted only a few times. At the DNA level, this CDR3 is encoded by other sequences in the same sample as well. The V call is TRBV29-1, the J call TRBJ1-1; perhaps TRBD1 as D (6 bases). Trimming took 8 bases from V and 4 from J, leaving 11 bases between them. The CDR3 extends over 11 amino acids. CDR1 and CDR2 from the germline V gene are SQVTM and ANQGSEA. The CDR3 here is CSSEGGTEAFF. The DNA of the CDR3 is TGCAGCTCCGAGGGGGGCACTGAAGCTTTCTTT.

This clone was counted only a few times. The chain recombines TRBV4-1 with TRBJ1-2, with a weak D call TRBD1 (5 bases). The CDR3 extends over 13 amino acids. Germline loops: CDR1 MGHRA, CDR2 YSYEKL. Trimming removed 8 bases from V and 0 bases from J, with 10 bases in between. This CDR3 reads CASLGGSNYGYTF. The DNA of the CDR3 is TGCGCCAGCCTGGGGGGGTCTAACTATGGCTACACCTTC.

This chain connects TRBV7-7 to TRBJ2-3; perhaps TRBD1 as D (7 bases). Germline assignment: CDR1 SSHAT and CDR2 FNYEAQ (reference sequence). This CDR3 contains 15 residues. The V and J ends lost 3 bases and 3 bases respectively, with 13 bases between them. This CDR3 is CASSFGGRGTDTQYF. Written as DNA, the CDR3 is TGTGCCAGCAGCTTCGGGGGCAGGGGGACAGATACGCAGTATTTT.

The J gene is TRBJ2-7, the V gene TRBV5-1; TRBD2 is a possible D gene (5 bases). The V and J ends lost 0 bases and 4 bases respectively, with 14 bases between them. From germline, CDR1 is SGHRS and CDR2 YFSETQ. CDR3 length equals 15 residues. CDR3 sequence (DNA): TGCGCCAGCAGCTTGGCCACCGACTACCAATACGAGCAGTACTTC. Translating it yields CASSLATDYQYEQYF.

The J gene is TRBJ2-1, the V gene TRBV7-9; D might be TRBD1 (5 bases). This CDR3 spans 13 amino acids. Per germline, CDR1 SEHNR and CDR2 FQNEAQ (reference sequence). V was cut by 5 bases and J by 7 bases, with 12 bases left in between. CDR3 sequence (DNA): TGTGCCAGCAGCCCCAGACAGACTAATGAGCAGTTCTTC. It is translated as CASSPRQTNEQFF.

The V gene is TRBV5-6, the J gene TRBJ2-7; 10 nucleotides match TRBD1. With 4 bases clipped from V and 2 bases from J, the junction kept 15 bases outside the gene matches. Germline loops: CDR1 SGHDT, CDR2 YYEEEE. The CDR3 has 18 residues. The CDR3: CASSPEGTGESATYEQYF. CDR3 nucleotide sequence: TGTGCCAGCAGCCCGGAGGGGACAGGGGAATCGGCTACCTACGAGCAGTACTTC.

This rearrangement joins TRBV5-1 to TRBJ2-3; TRBD2 is a possible D gene (6 bases). In germline, CDR1 is SGHRS, CDR2 YFSETQ. V lost 4 bases to trimming and J lost 2 bases, with 14 bases between them. The CDR3 sequence is 15 residues long. The CDR3 nucleotides are TGCGCCAGCAGCGCCACTGGGGGGTCCACAGATACGCAGTATTTT. It is translated as CASSATGGSTDTQYF. The full variable domain, in which reference TRBV5-1 and TRBJ2-3 provide the parts outside the CDR3, is KAGVTQTPRYLIKTRGQQVTLSCSPISGHRSVSWYQQTPGQGLQFLFEYFSETQRNKGNFPGRFSGRQFSNSRSEMNVSTLELGDSALYLCASSATGGSTDTQYFGPGTRLTVL.

This clone came up once. The chain carries TRBV4-1 and TRBJ2-6; tentative D call: TRBD1 (5 bases). Trimming cost V 6 bases and J 0 bases, with 15 bases left between them. Germline assignment: CDR1 MGHRA and CDR2 YSYEKL. The CDR3 extends over 17 amino acids. The CDR3 region is CASSRTFTISGANVLTF. CDR3 sequence (DNA): TGCGCCAGCAGTCGGACATTCACTATCTCTGGGGCCAACGTCCTGACTTTC.

V is TRBV2 and J is TRBJ1-1, with D hard to call. Trimming cost V 7 bases and J 1 base, with 13 bases left between them. CDR3 length equals 14 residues. Germline CDR1 reads SNHLY; CDR2 reads FYNNEI. In DNA form, the CDR3 reads TGTGCCAGCACCGAAACGGGGAAGAACACTGAAGCTTTCTTT. It codes for CASTETGKNTEAFF.

The rearrangement joins TRBV5-6 to TRBJ2-7; D call uncertain. CDR3 length: 13 amino acids. V was pared by 2 bases and J by 9 bases, with 15 bases between. Germline V gene data show CDR1 as SGHDT and CDR2 as YYEEEE. The CDR3 nucleotides read TGTGCCAGCAGCTTATCAAGGGCCCCGCGGCAGTACTTC. Amino acids: CASSLSRAPRQYF.

This clone was counted only a few times. V is TRBV7-9 and J is TRBJ1-4; D not resolved. V shed 6 bases and J shed 6 bases, with 8 bases lying between them. CDR3 length equals 12 residues. Per the germline V gene, CDR1 is SEHNR and CDR2 is FQNEAQ (reference sequence). The CDR3, as DNA: TGTGCCAGCAGAAAGGCGGATGAAAAACTGTTTTTT. Translating gives CASRKADEKLFF.

The chain is built from TRBV2 and TRBJ2-6; D possibly corresponds to TRBD2 (6 bases). In germline, CDR1 is SNHLY, CDR2 FYNNEI. This CDR3 has 15 residues. V was clipped by 6 bases and J by 0 bases, with 9 bases between them. CDR3 sequence reads: CASRYGGSGANVLTF. CDR3 in DNA: TGTGCCAGCAGGTACGGGGGCTCTGGGGCCAACGTCCTGACTTTC.

The chain employs TRBV6-5 and TRBJ1-1; 7 nucleotides match TRBD1. The V gene end was trimmed by 5 bases and the J gene end by 4 bases; junction bases not matched to a gene: 10. The CDR3 is 15 amino acids. Germline CDR1 is MNHEY and CDR2 is SVGAGI. Here the CDR3 reads CASSVNDREATEAFF. Here the CDR3 DNA reads TGTGCCAGCAGTGTAAACGACAGGGAGGCCACTGAAGCTTTCTTT.

The rearrangement joins TRBV29-1 to TRBJ1-2; 7 bases are a match to TRBD1. The CDR3 sequence is 14 residues long. With V trimmed by 6 bases and J by 4 bases, 11 bases remained unmatched. Germline CDR1 and CDR2: SQVTM and ANQGSEA. This CDR3 reads CSVITGQSSYGYTF. Written as DNA, the CDR3 is TGCAGCGTGATTACGGGACAGTCCTCCTATGGCTACACCTTC.

This rearrangement joins TRBV29-1 to TRBJ1-4, with D perhaps matching TRBD1 (5 bases). The germline V gene has CDR1 SQVTM and CDR2 ANQGSEA. The CDR3 length is 12 residues. The ends were cut back, 2 bases at V and 6 bases at J, with 7 bases in the middle. CDR3 nucleotide sequence: TGCAGCGTTGAACAGGGTGATGAAAAACTGTTTTTT. It translates to CSVEQGDEKLFF. The full variable domain, its missing parts supplied by reference TRBV29-1 and TRBJ1-4, is SAVISQKPSRDICQRGTSLTIQCQVDSQVTMMFWYRQQPGQSLTLIATANQGSEATYESGFVIDKFPISRPNLTFSTLTVSNMSPEDSSIYLCSVEQGDEKLFFGSGTQLSVL.

V gene TRBV9 combines with J gene TRBJ1-3; 9 positions agree with TRBD1. CDR3 length equals 14 residues. V shed 2 bases, J shed 4 bases, and the junction held 1 base outside the gene matches. Germline CDR1 reads SGDLS; CDR2 reads YYNGEE. The CDR3 here is CASSVGTGGNTIYF. CDR3 DNA: TGTGCCAGCAGCGTCGGGACAGGGGGAAACACCATATATTTT.

This clone has a handful of counts. The J gene is TRBJ1-2, the V gene TRBV18; 9 bases align to TRBD1. The CDR3 runs to 15 residues. Unmatched junction bases numbered 8, after V lost 5 bases and J lost 4 bases. Germline CDR1 is KGHSH and CDR2 is LQKENI. The CDR3 region is CASSSDGQGRYGYTF. The DNA for the CDR3 is TGTGCCAGCTCATCCGACGGACAGGGGCGCTATGGCTACACCTTC.